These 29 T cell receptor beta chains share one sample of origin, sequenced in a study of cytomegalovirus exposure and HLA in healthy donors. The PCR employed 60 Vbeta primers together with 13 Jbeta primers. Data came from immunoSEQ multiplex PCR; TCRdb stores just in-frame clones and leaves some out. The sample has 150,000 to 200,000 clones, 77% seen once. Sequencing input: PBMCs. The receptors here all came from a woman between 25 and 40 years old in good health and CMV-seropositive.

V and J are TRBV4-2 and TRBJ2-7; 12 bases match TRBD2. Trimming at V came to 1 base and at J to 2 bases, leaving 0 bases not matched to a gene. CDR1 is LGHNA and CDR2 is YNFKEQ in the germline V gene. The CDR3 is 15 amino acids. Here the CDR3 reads CASSQGLAGAYEQYF. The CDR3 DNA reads TGTGCCAGCAGCCAAGGACTAGCGGGAGCCTACGAGCAGTACTTC.

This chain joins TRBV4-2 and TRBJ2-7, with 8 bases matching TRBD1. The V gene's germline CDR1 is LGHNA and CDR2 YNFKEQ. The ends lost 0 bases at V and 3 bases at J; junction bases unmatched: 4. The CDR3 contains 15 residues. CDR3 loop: CASSQDQQGGYEQYF. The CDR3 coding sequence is TGTGCCAGCAGCCAAGATCAACAGGGGGGCTACGAGCAGTACTTC.

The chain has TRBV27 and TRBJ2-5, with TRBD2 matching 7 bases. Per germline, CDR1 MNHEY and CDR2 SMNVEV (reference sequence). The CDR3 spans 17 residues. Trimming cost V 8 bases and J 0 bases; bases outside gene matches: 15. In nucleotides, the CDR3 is TGTGCCAGCCGCGGGTCTATAACTAGCGAATACCAAGAGACCCAGTACTTC. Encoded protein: CASRGSITSEYQETQYF.

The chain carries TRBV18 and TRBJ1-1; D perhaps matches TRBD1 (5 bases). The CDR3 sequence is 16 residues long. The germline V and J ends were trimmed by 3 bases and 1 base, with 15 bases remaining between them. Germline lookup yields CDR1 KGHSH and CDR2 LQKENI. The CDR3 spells CASSPQPGGKNTEAFF. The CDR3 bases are TGTGCCAGCTCACCTCAACCGGGGGGGAAGAACACTGAAGCTTTCTTT.

This CDR3 is CATSSRGASVDEQFF. CDR3 DNA sequence: TGTGCCACCAGCTCGAGGGGAGCTAGCGTGGATGAGCAGTTCTTC. The genes are TRBV15 and TRBJ2-1; D might be TRBD2 (6 bases). Trimming took 5 bases from V and 8 from J, leaving 19 bases between them. This CDR3 has 15 residues. The germline CDR1 and CDR2 sequences are LNHNV and YYDKDF (reference sequence).

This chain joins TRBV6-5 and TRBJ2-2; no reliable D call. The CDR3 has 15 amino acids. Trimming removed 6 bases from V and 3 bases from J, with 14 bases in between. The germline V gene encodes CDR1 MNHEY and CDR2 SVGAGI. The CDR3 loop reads CASSRFLRDTGELFF. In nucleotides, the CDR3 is TGTGCCAGCAGCCGTTTCCTCCGGGACACCGGGGAGCTGTTTTTT.

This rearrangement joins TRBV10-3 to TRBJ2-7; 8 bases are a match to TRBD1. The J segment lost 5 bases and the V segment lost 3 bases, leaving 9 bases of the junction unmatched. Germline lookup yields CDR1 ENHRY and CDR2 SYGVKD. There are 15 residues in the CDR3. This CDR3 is CAISERNAGGNEQYF. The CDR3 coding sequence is TGTGCCATCAGTGAACGGAACGCAGGGGGCAACGAGCAGTACTTC.

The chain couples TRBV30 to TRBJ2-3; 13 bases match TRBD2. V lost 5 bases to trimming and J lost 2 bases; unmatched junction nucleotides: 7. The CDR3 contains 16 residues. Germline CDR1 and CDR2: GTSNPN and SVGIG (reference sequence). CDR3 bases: TGTGCCTGGGGACTAGCGGGAGATAGCTCCACAGATACGCAGTATTTT. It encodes CAWGLAGDSSTDTQYF.

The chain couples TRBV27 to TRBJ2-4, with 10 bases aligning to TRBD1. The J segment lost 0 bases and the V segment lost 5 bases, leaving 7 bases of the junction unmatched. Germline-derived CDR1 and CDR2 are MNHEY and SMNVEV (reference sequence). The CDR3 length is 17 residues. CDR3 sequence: CASSAGTGDLAKNIQYF. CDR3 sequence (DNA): TGTGCCAGCAGTGCCGGGACAGGGGATTTAGCCAAAAACATTCAGTACTTC.

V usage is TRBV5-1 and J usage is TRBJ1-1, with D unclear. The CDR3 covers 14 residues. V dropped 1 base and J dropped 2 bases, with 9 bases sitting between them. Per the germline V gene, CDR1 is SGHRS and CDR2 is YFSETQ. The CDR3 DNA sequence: TGCGCCAGCAGCTTGATGTACAGTAACACTGAAGCTTTCTTT. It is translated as CASSLMYSNTEAFF.

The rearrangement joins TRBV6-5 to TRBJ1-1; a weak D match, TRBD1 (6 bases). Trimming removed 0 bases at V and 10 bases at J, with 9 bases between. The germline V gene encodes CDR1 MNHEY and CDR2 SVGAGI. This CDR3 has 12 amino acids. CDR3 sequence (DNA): TGTGCCAGCAGTTACTCGGGCAGGGGAGCTTTCTTT. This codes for CASSYSGRGAFF.

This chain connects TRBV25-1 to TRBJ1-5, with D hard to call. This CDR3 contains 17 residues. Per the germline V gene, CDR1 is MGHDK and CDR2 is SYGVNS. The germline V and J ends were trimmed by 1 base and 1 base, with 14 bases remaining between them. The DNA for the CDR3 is TGTGCCAGCAGTGAATTGGTGGAGTCGCTGAGCAATCAGCCCCAGCATTTT. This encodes CASSELVESLSNQPQHF.

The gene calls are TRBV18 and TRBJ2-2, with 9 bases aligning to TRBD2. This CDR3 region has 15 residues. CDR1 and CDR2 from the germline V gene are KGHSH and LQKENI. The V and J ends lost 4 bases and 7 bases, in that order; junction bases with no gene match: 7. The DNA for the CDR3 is TGTGCCAGCTCACAGGAGGGACTAGCTGTCGGGGAGCTGTTTTTT. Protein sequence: CASSQEGLAVGELFF.

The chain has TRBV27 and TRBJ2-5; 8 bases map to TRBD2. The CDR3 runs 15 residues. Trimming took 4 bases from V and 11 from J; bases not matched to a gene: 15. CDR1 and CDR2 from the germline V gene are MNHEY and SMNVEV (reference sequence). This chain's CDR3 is CASSSLPGGTREQYF. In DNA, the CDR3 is TGTGCCAGCAGTTCCCTGCCGGGAGGGACTAGGGAGCAGTACTTC.

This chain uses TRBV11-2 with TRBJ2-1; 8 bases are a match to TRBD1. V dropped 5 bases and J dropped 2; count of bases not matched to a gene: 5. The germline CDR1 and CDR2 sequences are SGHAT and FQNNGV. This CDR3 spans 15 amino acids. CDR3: CASSPPGQAYNEQFF. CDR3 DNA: TGTGCCAGCAGCCCCCCGGGACAGGCCTACAATGAGCAGTTCTTC.

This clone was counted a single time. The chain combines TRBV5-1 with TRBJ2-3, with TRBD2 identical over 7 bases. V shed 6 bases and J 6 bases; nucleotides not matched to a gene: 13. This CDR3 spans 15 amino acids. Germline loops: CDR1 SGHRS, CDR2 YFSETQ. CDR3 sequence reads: CASTEAGASADTQYF. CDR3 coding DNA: TGCGCCAGCACGGAGGCGGGAGCCTCTGCGGATACGCAGTATTTT.

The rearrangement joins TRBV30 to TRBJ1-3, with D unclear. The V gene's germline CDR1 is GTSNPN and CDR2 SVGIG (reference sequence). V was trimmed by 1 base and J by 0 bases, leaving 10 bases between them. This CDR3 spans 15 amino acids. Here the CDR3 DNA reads TGTGCCTGGAGTGGAGGCAGTAGCTCTGGAAACACCATATATTTT. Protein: CAWSGGSSSGNTIYF.

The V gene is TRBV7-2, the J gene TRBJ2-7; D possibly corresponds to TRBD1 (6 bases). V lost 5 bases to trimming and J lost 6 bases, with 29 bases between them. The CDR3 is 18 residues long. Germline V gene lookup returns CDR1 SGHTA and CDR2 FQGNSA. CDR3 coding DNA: TGTGCCAGCAGCCGAAGTCCCGGGACAAGCACCTTCCTACGCGAGCAGTACTTC. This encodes CASSRSPGTSTFLREQYF.

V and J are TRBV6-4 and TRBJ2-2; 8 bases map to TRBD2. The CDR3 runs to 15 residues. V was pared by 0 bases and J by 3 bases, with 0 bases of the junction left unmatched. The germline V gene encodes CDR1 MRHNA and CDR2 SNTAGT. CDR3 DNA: TGTGCCAGCAGTGACTCAGCGGGAGACACCGGGGAGCTGTTTTTT. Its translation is CASSDSAGDTGELFF.

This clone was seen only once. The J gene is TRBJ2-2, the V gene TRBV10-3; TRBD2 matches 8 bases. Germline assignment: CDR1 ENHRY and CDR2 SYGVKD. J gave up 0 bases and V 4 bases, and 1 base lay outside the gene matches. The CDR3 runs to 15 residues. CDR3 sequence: CAISGGLANTGELFF. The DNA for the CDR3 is TGTGCCATCAGTGGGGGACTAGCGAACACCGGGGAGCTGTTTTTT.

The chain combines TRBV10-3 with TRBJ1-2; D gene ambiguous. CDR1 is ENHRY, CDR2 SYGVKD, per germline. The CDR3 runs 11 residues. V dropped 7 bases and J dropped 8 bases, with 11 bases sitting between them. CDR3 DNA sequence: TGTGCCATCACCGAGGGTTTGGGCTACACCTTC. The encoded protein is CAITEGLGYTF.

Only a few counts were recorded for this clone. The CDR3 protein is CASSLGGPGNTIYF. CDR3 bases: TGTGCCAGCAGCTTAGGAGGTCCTGGAAACACCATATATTTT. This chain joins TRBV7-6 and TRBJ1-3; D is unresolved. Germline lookup yields CDR1 SGHVS and CDR2 FNYEAQ. The CDR3 sequence is 14 residues long. V was shortened by 1 base and J by 2 bases, with 6 bases between the two germline ends. Variable domain in full (rest from reference TRBV7-6 and TRBJ1-3): GAGVSQSPRYKVTKRGQDVALRCDPISGHVSLYWYRQALGQGPEFLTYFNYEAQQDKSGLPNDRFSAERPEGSISTLTIQRTEQRDSAMYRCASSLGGPGNTIYFGEGSWLTVV.

The CDR3 loop is CASSAGTGANQPQHF. In DNA form, the CDR3 reads TGTGCCAGCAGCGCCGGGACAGGGGCCAATCAGCCCCAGCATTTT. This chain connects TRBV9 to TRBJ1-5; 10 nucleotides match TRBD1. This CDR3 contains 15 residues. Germline lookup yields CDR1 SGDLS and CDR2 YYNGEE. J lost 3 bases, V lost 3 bases, and 3 bases had no gene match.

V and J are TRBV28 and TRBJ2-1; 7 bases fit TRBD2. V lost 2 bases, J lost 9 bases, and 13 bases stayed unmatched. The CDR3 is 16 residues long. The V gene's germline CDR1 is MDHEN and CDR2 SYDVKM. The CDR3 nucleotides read TGTGCCAGCAGTTTAGGGGGGGTAATTTCGCTAGGTGAGCAGTTCTTC. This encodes CASSLGGVISLGEQFF.

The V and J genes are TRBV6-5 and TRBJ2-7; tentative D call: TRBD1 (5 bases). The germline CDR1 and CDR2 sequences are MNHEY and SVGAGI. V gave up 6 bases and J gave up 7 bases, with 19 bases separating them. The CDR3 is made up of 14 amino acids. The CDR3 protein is CASRLDTSLGEQYF. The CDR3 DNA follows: TGTGCCAGCAGACTGGACACCAGCCTGGGTGAGCAGTACTTC.

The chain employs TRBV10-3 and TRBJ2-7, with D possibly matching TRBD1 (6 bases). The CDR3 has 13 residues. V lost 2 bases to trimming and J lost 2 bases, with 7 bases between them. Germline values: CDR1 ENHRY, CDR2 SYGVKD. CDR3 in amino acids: CAISEGGPYEQYF. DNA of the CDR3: TGTGCCATCAGTGAGGGGGGCCCCTACGAGCAGTACTTC.

CDR3 DNA: TGCGCCAGCAGCCAAGGGGTGGAGAGAGCCAAAAACATTCAGTACTTC. Amino acids: CASSQGVERAKNIQYF. The V call is TRBV4-3, the J call TRBJ2-4; unclear D gene. The germline V gene has CDR1 LGHNA and CDR2 YSLEER. V lost 1 base and J 0 bases, leaving 10 bases between the germline ends. The length of the CDR3 is 16 residues.

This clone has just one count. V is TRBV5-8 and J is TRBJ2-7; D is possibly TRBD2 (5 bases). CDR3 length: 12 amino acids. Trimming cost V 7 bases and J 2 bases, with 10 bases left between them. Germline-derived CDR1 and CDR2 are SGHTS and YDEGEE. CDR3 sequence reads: CASRQEAYEQYF. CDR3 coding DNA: TGTGCCAGCCGCCAGGAGGCCTACGAGCAGTACTTC.

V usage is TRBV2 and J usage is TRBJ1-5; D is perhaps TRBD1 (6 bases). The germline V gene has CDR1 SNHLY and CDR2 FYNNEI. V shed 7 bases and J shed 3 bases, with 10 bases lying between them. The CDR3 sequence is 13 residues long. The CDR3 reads CASIRDNNQPQHF. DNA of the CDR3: TGTGCCAGCATCCGGGACAACAATCAGCCCCAGCATTTT.